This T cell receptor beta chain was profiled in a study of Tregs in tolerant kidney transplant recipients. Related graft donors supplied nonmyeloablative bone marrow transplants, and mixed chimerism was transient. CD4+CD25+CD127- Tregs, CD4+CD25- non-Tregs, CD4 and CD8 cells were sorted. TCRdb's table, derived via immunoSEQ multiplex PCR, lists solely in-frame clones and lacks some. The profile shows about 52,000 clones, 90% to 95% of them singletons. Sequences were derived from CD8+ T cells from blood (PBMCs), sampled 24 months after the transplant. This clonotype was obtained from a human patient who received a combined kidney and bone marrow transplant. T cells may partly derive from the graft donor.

The CDR3 region has the DNA TGTGCCAGCAGTCCCCCGGACAGTTACAATGAGCAGTTCTTC. Amino acid sequence: CASSPPDSYNEQFF. This chain joins TRBV27 and TRBJ2-1; the D gene is possibly TRBD1 (6 bases). Germline values: CDR1 MNHEY, CDR2 SMNVEV (reference sequence). This CDR3 spans 14 amino acids. The V end lost 5 bases, the J end lost 4 bases, and 12 bases lay between the germline ends.